A single sample is the source of the 11 T cell receptor beta chains below, sequenced in a study of graft-versus-host responses after intestinal transplantation. Their specific antigens are unknown. TCRdb's copy holds only in-frame clones and misses some; the assay was immunoSEQ multiplex PCR. The data hold 50,000 to 80,000 clones, with 90% observed a single time. The sample in question was unstimulated CD8+ T cells sorted from spleen or lymph node cells, obtained before transplant. All receptors derive from a human donor who was the organ donor for an intestinal transplant.

This chain connects TRBV19 to TRBJ1-1, with 9 bases matching TRBD1. The germline CDR1 and CDR2 sequences are LNHDA and SQIVND (reference sequence). The junction had 3 bases not matched to a gene; V was cut back by 5 bases and J by 5 bases. The CDR3 has 13 amino acids. Here the CDR3 reads CASSAGTGTEAFF. CDR3 coding DNA: TGTGCCAGTAGTGCCGGGACAGGGACTGAAGCTTTCTTT.

This clone is a singleton in its sample. The DNA of the CDR3 is TGCAGCGTAATGCTCGGCTCCTACAATGAGCAGTTCTTC. Translating it yields CSVMLGSYNEQFF. The chain employs TRBV29-1 and TRBJ2-1, with D uncertain. Trimming shortened V by 6 bases and J by 0 bases, and 9 bases separated the two germline ends. The CDR3 length is 13 residues. The germline gives CDR1 SQVTM, CDR2 ANQGSEA.

This chain uses TRBV9 with TRBJ2-2, with 8 bases matching TRBD2. Germline-derived CDR1 and CDR2 are SGDLS and YYNGEE. V dropped 3 bases and J dropped 5; count of bases not matched to a gene: 9. The CDR3 consists of 16 residues. The CDR3 here is CASSGSGSGRTGELFF. The CDR3 nucleotides read TGTGCCAGCAGCGGCAGCGGGAGCGGTAGGACCGGGGAGCTGTTTTTT.

This clone was recorded a few times. The chain is built from TRBV7-9 and TRBJ2-2, with D uncertain. The V end was cut by 0 bases, the J end by 0 bases, with 8 bases between. This CDR3 contains 16 residues. CDR1 and CDR2 (germline): SEHNR, FQNEAQ (reference sequence). CDR3 sequence: CASSLARNTNTGELFF. CDR3 bases: TGTGCCAGCAGCTTAGCAAGAAACACGAACACCGGGGAGCTGTTTTTT.

The chain has TRBV19 and TRBJ2-1; D is ambiguous. V was pared by 5 bases and J by 6 bases, with 8 bases between. Germline CDR1 LNHDA, CDR2 SQIVND (reference sequence). The CDR3 has 12 amino acids. In nucleotides, the CDR3 is TGTGCCAGTAGTTGGCCAGGCAATGAGCAGTTCTTC. Encoded protein: CASSWPGNEQFF.

The chain joins TRBV5-1 to TRBJ1-6, with D unclear. The CDR3 covers 15 residues. From germline, CDR1 is SGHRS and CDR2 YFSETQ. Trimming removed 0 bases at V and 4 bases at J, with 8 bases between. This CDR3 reads CASSLDRTYNSPLHF. CDR3 bases: TGCGCCAGCAGCTTGGACAGAACTTATAATTCACCCCTCCACTTT.

The rearrangement links TRBV6-5 to TRBJ1-6; D remains unclear. The CDR3 runs 15 residues. Germline V gives CDR1 MNHEY, CDR2 SVGAGI. Trimming left V 0 bases short and J 6 bases short, with 9 bases between. CDR3 sequence: CASSYSGLTNSPLHF. CDR3 DNA: TGTGCCAGCAGTTACTCCGGGTTGACTAATTCACCCCTCCACTTT.

The chain joins TRBV29-1 to TRBJ2-1, with 8 bases that match TRBD1. The CDR3 has 15 residues. From germline, CDR1 is SQVTM and CDR2 ANQGSEA. Losses at the gene ends were 4 bases for V and 1 base for J; bases not matched to a gene: 6. The CDR3 is CSVVYRGISYNEQFF. DNA of the CDR3: TGCAGCGTTGTGTACAGGGGGATATCCTACAATGAGCAGTTCTTC.

V and J are TRBV27 and TRBJ2-1, with 8 bases matching TRBD1. CDR1 MNHEY and CDR2 SMNVEV come from the germline V gene (reference sequence). The CDR3 spans 15 residues. Losses at the gene ends were 2 bases for V and 2 bases for J; bases not matched to a gene: 2. CDR3 nucleotides: TGTGCCAGCAGTTTAGGACAGGGACCCTACAATGAGCAGTTCTTC. Residues: CASSLGQGPYNEQFF.

The chain links TRBV6-5 to TRBJ2-7; tentatively, D is TRBD2 (6 bases). Trimming removed 8 bases from V and 3 bases from J, with 8 bases in between. The CDR3 runs to 11 residues. Germline CDR1 and CDR2: MNHEY and SVGAGI. The CDR3 here is CASGGIYEQYF. The CDR3 DNA reads as TGTGCCAGCGGGGGGATCTACGAGCAGTACTTC.

The chain employs TRBV6-4 and TRBJ2-3; possible D gene TRBD2, 6 bases. This CDR3 spans 15 amino acids. The ends were cut back, 2 bases at V and 2 bases at J, with 11 bases in the middle. Germline CDR1 and CDR2: MRHNA and SNTAGT. In nucleotides, the CDR3 is TGTGCCAGCAGTGACGTCGGGAGAGACACAGATACGCAGTATTTT. Its translation is CASSDVGRDTDTQYF.